The 22 T cell receptor beta chains in this list originate from one sample, sequenced in a study of cytomegalovirus exposure and HLA in healthy donors. Profiling relied on immunoSEQ multiplex PCR, and the TCRdb table lists in-frame clones only, not all of them. The data show tens of thousands of clones, about 94% seen once. What was sequenced was PBMCs. These receptors all come from a man aged 18 to 30 in good health and CMV-seropositive.

This sequence joins TRBV6-1 and TRBJ1-5; tentative D call: TRBD1 (6 bases). Germline CDR1 is MNHNS and CDR2 is SASEGT. V shed 9 bases and J shed 7 bases, with 13 bases lying between them. This CDR3 region has 12 residues. Here the CDR3 DNA reads TGTGCCAGTACAGGGATATGGCAGCCCCAGCATTTT. The encoded protein is CASTGIWQPQHF.

The chain is built from TRBV28 and TRBJ1-1; TRBD1 matches 8 bases. The germline V gene has CDR1 MDHEN and CDR2 SYDVKM. The trim removed 7 bases at V and 1 base at J, leaving 11 bases unmatched. CDR3 length: 16 residues. CDR3 nucleotides: TGTGCCAGCACCATTTCAGGGGGCCGGGCGAACACTGAAGCTTTCTTT. Its translation is CASTISGGRANTEAFF.

This chain links TRBV27 with TRBJ1-2, with D tentatively TRBD1 (6 bases). V was pared by 5 bases and J by 2 bases, with 12 bases between. Germline V CDR1 and CDR2: MNHEY, SMNVEV (reference sequence). The CDR3 is made up of 14 amino acids. CDR3 in DNA: TGTGCCAGCAGTATTATGCAGGGGAACTATGGCTACACCTTC. Translation: CASSIMQGNYGYTF.

This chain uses TRBV9 with TRBJ2-2; TRBD2 aligns across 12 bases. Germline-derived CDR1 and CDR2 are SGDLS and YYNGEE. V shed 4 bases and J 6 bases; nucleotides not matched to a gene: 10. This CDR3 is built from 17 residues. This CDR3 reads CASSLETSGGRPGELFF. The CDR3 DNA is TGTGCCAGCAGCCTTGAGACTAGCGGGGGACGCCCCGGGGAGCTGTTTTTT.

The chain links TRBV11-3 to TRBJ2-7; D might be TRBD1 (6 bases). The CDR3 contains 13 residues. Trimming took 8 bases from V and 5 from J, leaving 16 bases between them. The germline V gene encodes CDR1 SGHNT and CDR2 YENEEA. The CDR3 sequence is CASVQQGTNEQYF. The DNA of the CDR3 is TGTGCCAGCGTTCAACAGGGTACCAACGAGCAGTACTTC.

The chain links TRBV10-1 to TRBJ2-2; no reliable D call. Germline V gene data show CDR1 as WNHNN and CDR2 as SYGVQD (reference sequence). Deletions cut 3 bases from V and 4 bases from J, with 9 bases between. The CDR3 spans 14 residues. This CDR3 reads CASSDQATTGELFF. CDR3 bases: TGCGCCAGCAGTGACCAGGCGACCACCGGGGAGCTGTTTTTT.

V is TRBV4-3 and J is TRBJ2-7; 12 nucleotides agree with TRBD2. This CDR3 is built from 16 residues. Germline V lookup: CDR1 LGHNA, CDR2 YSLEER. After removal of 4 bases from V and 1 base from J, the junction contained 5 bases not matched to a gene. The CDR3 DNA is TGCGCCAGCAGCCGGTCCGGGACTAGCGGGTCCTACGAGCAGTACTTC. This encodes CASSRSGTSGSYEQYF.

The CDR3 bases are TGTGCCAGCAGCCCAGGGGGTAGCGATTACAATGAGCAGTTCTTC. Translated: CASSPGGSDYNEQFF. This chain joins TRBV4-2 and TRBJ2-1; 7 nucleotides match TRBD1. Germline loops: CDR1 LGHNA, CDR2 YNFKEQ. J was trimmed by 4 bases and V by 4 bases; bases with no gene match: 7. The CDR3 is 15 residues long.

This sequence joins TRBV11-1 and TRBJ1-1; 7 nucleotides align to TRBD1. CDR1 and CDR2 from the germline V gene are SGHAT and FQDESV (reference sequence). The CDR3 runs 16 residues. V shed 4 bases and J 3 bases; nucleotides not matched to a gene: 11. CDR3 nucleotides: TGTGCCAGCAGCTCGAGATTGAGGGGGCGGGACACTGAAGCTTTCTTT. Its translation: CASSSRLRGRDTEAFF.

This rearrangement joins TRBV5-6 to TRBJ2-5; tentative D call: TRBD1 (6 bases). Trimming left V 2 bases short and J 7 bases short, with 18 bases between. Germline-derived CDR1 and CDR2 are SGHDT and YYEEEE. The CDR3 is 15 amino acids. CDR3 bases: TGTGCCAGCAGCTTACTATCAGGGGCATACGGGACCCAGTACTTC. Translation: CASSLLSGAYGTQYF. The full variable domain, with the rest looked up from reference TRBV5-6 and TRBJ2-5, is DAGVTQSPTHLIKTRGQQVTLRCSPKSGHDTVSWYQQALGQGPQFIFQYYEEEERQRGNFPDRFSGHQFPNYSSELNVNALLLGDSALYLCASSLLSGAYGTQYFGPGTRLLVL.

The rearrangement joins TRBV19 to TRBJ2-2, with 9 bases matching TRBD2. The CDR3 loop spans 16 amino acids. The trim removed 7 bases at V and 5 bases at J, leaving 11 bases unmatched. The germline V gene encodes CDR1 LNHDA and CDR2 SQIVND (reference sequence). The CDR3 DNA follows: TGTGCCAGTACAGATGCCGGGACTAGCCGGACCGGGGAGCTGTTTTTT. This sequence encodes CASTDAGTSRTGELFF.

The chain is built from TRBV28 and TRBJ1-1, with TRBD1 as a possible D gene (6 bases). V was cut by 10 bases and J by 0 bases, with 12 bases left in between. The CDR3 has 13 amino acids. CDR1 and CDR2 from the germline V gene are MDHEN and SYDVKM. This chain's CDR3 is CATFSGVNTEAFF. The CDR3 nucleotides read TGTGCCACGTTTTCAGGGGTGAACACTGAAGCTTTCTTT. Full variable domain (remainder filled in from reference TRBV28 and TRBJ1-1): DVKVTQSSRYLVKRTGEKVFLECVQDMDHENMFWYRQDPGLGLRLIYFSYDVKMKEKGDIPEGYSVSREKKERFSLILESASTNQTSMYLCATFSGVNTEAFFGQGTRLTVV.

This rearrangement joins TRBV28 to TRBJ1-5, with 10 bases lining up with TRBD1. The ends lost 5 bases at V and 2 bases at J; junction bases unmatched: 6. Germline-derived CDR1 and CDR2 are MDHEN and SYDVKM. The CDR3 covers 16 residues. CDR3 sequence (DNA): TGTGCCAGCAGTGCTCCCGGGACAGGGGGCAATCAGCCCCAGCATTTT. It translates to CASSAPGTGGNQPQHF. Variable domain in full (rest from reference TRBV28 and TRBJ1-5): DVKVTQSSRYLVKRTGEKVFLECVQDMDHENMFWYRQDPGLGLRLIYFSYDVKMKEKGDIPEGYSVSREKKERFSLILESASTNQTSMYLCASSAPGTGGNQPQHFGDGTRLSIL.

CDR3: CASSLIIGQGSSGANVLTF. The CDR3 nucleotides read TGTGCCAGCAGCTTAATTATTGGACAGGGAAGCTCTGGGGCCAACGTCCTGACTTTC. V gene TRBV11-1 combines with J gene TRBJ2-6, with 8 bases that match TRBD1. Germline V gene sequence: CDR1 SGHAT, CDR2 FQDESV (reference sequence). Losses at the gene ends were 2 bases for V and 0 bases for J; bases not matched to a gene: 9. CDR3 length: 19 amino acids. Together with reference TRBV11-1 and TRBJ2-6, the CDR3 gives the full variable domain: EAEVAQSPRYKITEKSQAVAFWCDPISGHATLYWYRQILGQGPELLVQFQDESVVDDSQLPKDRFSAERLKGVDSTLKIQPAELGDSAMYLCASSLIIGQGSSGANVLTFGAGSRLTVL.

A single count supports this clone. The gene calls are TRBV13 and TRBJ2-3; 8 bases map to TRBD2. CDR1 and CDR2 (germline): PRHDT, FYEKMQ (reference sequence). V lost 5 bases to trimming and J lost 6 bases; unmatched junction nucleotides: 16. CDR3 length: 17 residues. DNA for the CDR3: TGTGCCAGCAGCCAAAGAGCGGGAGAGGTCGGTGCGGATACGCAGTATTTT. Translated, it gives CASSQRAGEVGADTQYF.

The genes are TRBV29-1 and TRBJ1-1; possibly TRBD1 for D (6 bases). The V gene's germline CDR1 is SQVTM and CDR2 ANQGSEA. This CDR3 contains 14 residues. The DNA for the CDR3 is TGCACCGATTTCGACTCGACAGGTCCTCCTGAAGCTTTCTTT. It is translated as CTDFDSTGPPEAFF.

This chain uses TRBV11-2 with TRBJ1-1; 7 bases are a match to TRBD1. The CDR3 is 15 amino acids. V shed 4 bases, J shed 1 base, and the junction held 6 bases outside the gene matches. The germline V gene has CDR1 SGHAT and CDR2 FQNNGV. Written as DNA, the CDR3 is TGTGCCAGCAGCTCCGGGGGACAGCCGAACACTGAAGCTTTCTTT. The encoded protein is CASSSGGQPNTEAFF.

The chain carries TRBV7-8 and TRBJ2-3, with a tentative D call TRBD1 (6 bases). The CDR3 sequence is 15 residues long. Between the trimmed V and J ends, which lost 1 base and 2 bases, there was a span of 10 bases. Germline V gene data show CDR1 as SGHVS and CDR2 as FQNEAQ. The chain's CDR3 is CASSLGGPNTDTQYF. The CDR3 region has the DNA TGTGCCAGCAGCTTAGGGGGGCCTAACACAGATACGCAGTATTTT. The whole variable domain, remainder taken from reference TRBV7-8 and TRBJ2-3, is GAGVSQSPRYKVAKRGQDVALRCDPISGHVSLFWYQQALGQGPEFLTYFQNEAQLDKSGLPSDRFFAERPEGSVSTLKIQRTQQEDSAVYLCASSLGGPNTDTQYFGPGTRLTVL.

J is TRBJ2-7 and V is TRBV28; 9 bases fit TRBD1. Germline V gene sequence: CDR1 MDHEN, CDR2 SYDVKM. The CDR3 length is 14 residues. Trimming at V came to 7 bases and at J to 6 bases, leaving 10 bases not matched to a gene. The CDR3 DNA reads TGTGCCAGCAAGGCAAGGACAGGGGCCTTCGAGCAGTACTTC. Translated: CASKARTGAFEQYF.

The chain recombines TRBV4-1 with TRBJ2-7, with 11 bases matching TRBD2. V lost 4 bases to trimming and J lost 2 bases; unmatched junction nucleotides: 7. This CDR3 is 16 amino acids long. Germline CDR1 MGHRA, CDR2 YSYEKL. The CDR3 sequence is CASSPLGLAEPYEQYF. DNA of the CDR3: TGCGCCAGCAGCCCCCTGGGACTAGCGGAACCCTACGAGCAGTACTTC.

The CDR3 sequence is CASSVVQGSDTQYF. The CDR3 DNA reads TGTGCCAGCAGCGTAGTTCAGGGTTCTGATACGCAGTATTTT. The rearrangement joins TRBV9 to TRBJ2-3, with D possibly matching TRBD1 (5 bases). This CDR3 contains 14 residues. Germline V gene sequence: CDR1 SGDLS, CDR2 YYNGEE. Deletions cut 0 bases from V and 6 bases from J, with 11 bases between.

The genes are TRBV7-9 and TRBJ2-7, with a weak D call TRBD1 (6 bases). V was pared by 1 base and J by 5 bases, with 12 bases between. The CDR3 loop spans 14 amino acids. CDR1 and CDR2 from the germline V gene are SEHNR and FQNEAQ (reference sequence). The CDR3 DNA follows: TGTGCCAGCAGCTTAGGGCAGGGGTTACACGAGCAGTACTTC. Encoded protein: CASSLGQGLHEQYF. Full variable domain (rest looked up from reference TRBV7-9 and TRBJ2-7): DTGVSQNPRHKITKRGQNVTFRCDPISEHNRLYWYRQTLGQGPEFLTYFQNEAQLEKSRLLSDRFSAERPKGSFSTLEIQRTEQGDSAMYLCASSLGQGLHEQYFGPGTRLTVT.